The entry that follows covers one T cell receptor (beta chain) sequence. The entry originates in a study of blood T cell repertoires in COVID-19. Overall study: COVID-19 samples from acute and convalescent phases originated in the United States, Italy and Spain. Sample material is recorded as cDNA or gDNA derived from T cells, B-cell-depleted T cells, or PBMCs.

As handled by the study authors: Nucleated cell counts were estimated from reference gene primer amplification. Sequencing used immunoSEQ multiplex PCR; TCRdb keeps in-frame clones, though not all of them. V and J calls and clone size are those listed in that table; D and trimming were worked out from the DNA. The top ten clones hold 6.5% to 9.5% of a sample with 9,500 to 11,000 clones, 65% to 90% of them seen once. The source of this sequence is a man between 65 and 85 years old with active COVID-19. The material sequenced was peripheral blood.

CDR3 nucleotide sequence: TGTGCCAGCTCAGGGGGCCAAGGGCCTAATTCACCCCTCCACTTT. It specifies CASSGGQGPNSPLHF. The chain combines TRBV18 with TRBJ1-6, with a tentative D call TRBD1 (6 bases). This CDR3 has 15 residues. V dropped 5 bases and J dropped 6 bases, with 14 bases sitting between them. Germline values: CDR1 KGHSH, CDR2 LQKENI.